Shown below are 23 T cell receptor beta chains from a single sample sequenced in a study of shared clonotypes between healthy human individuals. CD45RO-negative, CCR7-positively selected cells formed the naive CD8 fraction, excluding terminally differentiated effector memory CD45RA+ cells. The table came from immunoSEQ multiplex PCR; TCRdb's copy has only in-frame clones and leaves some out. The sample includes around 2,000,000 clones, approximately 95% of them seen just once. The specimen was naive CD8+ T cells sorted from blood. These receptors were obtained from a man aged 18 to 30 in good health.

This rearrangement joins TRBV10-3 to TRBJ2-2; 13 nucleotides line up with TRBD2. Trimming at V came to 4 bases and at J to 5 bases, leaving 1 base not matched to a gene. Germline lookup yields CDR1 ENHRY and CDR2 SYGVKD. CDR3 length: 15 residues. The CDR3 reads CAISGLAGGTGELFF. CDR3 DNA: TGTGCCATCAGTGGACTAGCGGGAGGTACCGGGGAGCTGTTTTTT.

The chain uses TRBV29-1 and TRBJ2-7; tentative D call: TRBD2 (6 bases). With 4 bases removed from V and 5 bases from J, the gap between germline ends came to 12 bases. Germline assignment: CDR1 SQVTM and CDR2 ANQGSEA. The CDR3 has 12 residues. The CDR3 DNA sequence: TGCAGCGTTGTGACCCAGCGGGACGAGCAGTACTTC. It specifies CSVVTQRDEQYF.

The chain employs TRBV19 and TRBJ1-2; TRBD1 might be the D (5 bases). V was pared by 0 bases and J by 6 bases, with 20 bases between. The CDR3 is 17 amino acids. Germline assignment: CDR1 LNHDA and CDR2 SQIVND (reference sequence). CDR3 coding DNA: TGTGCCAGTAGTATAGAAACAGGATGGCTGGAAGAGGATGGCTACACCTTC. This sequence encodes CASSIETGWLEEDGYTF.

In its sample, this clone was seen once. The sample has other DNA sequences that encode this CDR3 too. In DNA, the CDR3 is TGTGCCAGCAGTTACTCCGGGGGTTCCTACGAGCAGTACTTC. It translates to CASSYSGGSYEQYF. The chain is built from TRBV6-6 and TRBJ2-7; maybe TRBD2 (6 bases). The CDR3 runs to 14 residues. Germline CDR1 reads MNHNY; CDR2 reads SVGAGI (reference sequence). The germline V and J ends were trimmed by 0 bases and 1 base, with 7 bases remaining between them.

The chain uses TRBV27 and TRBJ1-2; no clear D. Per the germline V gene, CDR1 is MNHEY and CDR2 is SMNVEV (reference sequence). Trimming pared 0 bases from V and 3 bases from J, leaving 8 bases between. The CDR3 loop spans 14 amino acids. CDR3 loop: CASSLSPSDYGYTF. The CDR3 region has the DNA TGTGCCAGCAGTTTATCTCCGTCGGACTATGGCTACACCTTC.

CDR3: CASSFGVNRDNYGYTF. In DNA, the CDR3 is TGTGCCAGCAGTTTCGGGGTAAACCGGGACAACTATGGCTACACCTTC. This rearrangement joins TRBV6-6 to TRBJ1-2, with D maybe TRBD1 (5 bases). The germline V gene encodes CDR1 MNHNY and CDR2 SVGAGI (reference sequence). V was cut by 4 bases and J by 2 bases, with 17 bases left in between. This CDR3 is built from 16 residues.

The chain couples TRBV7-9 to TRBJ2-7, with D possibly TRBD1 on 5 matching bases. CDR1 and CDR2 (germline): SEHNR, FQNEAQ (reference sequence). This CDR3 region has 14 residues. V was trimmed by 5 bases and J by 6 bases, leaving 17 bases between them. DNA for the CDR3: TGTGCCAGCAGCGGGGCTTTGCACCCCGGCGAGCAGTACTTC. Protein product: CASSGALHPGEQYF.

The chain combines TRBV28 with TRBJ1-4, with D unclear. V dropped 2 bases and J dropped 7 bases, with 11 bases sitting between them. In germline, CDR1 is MDHEN, CDR2 SYDVKM. CDR3 length equals 14 residues. The CDR3: CASSLPRNGEKLFF. Here the CDR3 DNA reads TGTGCCAGCAGTTTACCCAGGAATGGTGAAAAACTGTTTTTT. The full variable domain, in which reference TRBV28 and TRBJ1-4 provide the parts outside the CDR3, is DVKVTQSSRYLVKRTGEKVFLECVQDMDHENMFWYRQDPGLGLRLIYFSYDVKMKEKGDIPEGYSVSREKKERFSLILESASTNQTSMYLCASSLPRNGEKLFFGSGTQLSVL.

The chain is built from TRBV5-6 and TRBJ2-1; tentative D call: TRBD2 (6 bases). The V end was cut by 3 bases, the J end by 1 base, with 14 bases between. This CDR3 spans 16 amino acids. The V gene's germline CDR1 is SGHDT and CDR2 YYEEEE. The CDR3: CASSSGGLTSYNEQFF. The CDR3 DNA reads as TGTGCCAGCAGCTCGGGCGGACTAACGTCCTACAATGAGCAGTTCTTC.

The V and J genes are TRBV7-3 and TRBJ2-5; either TRBD1 or TRBD2 may supply D (6 bases each). V lost 5 bases, J lost 5 bases, and 18 bases lay in between. Germline loops: CDR1 SGHTA, CDR2 FQGTGA. This CDR3 region has 15 residues. The CDR3 spells CASSEAGGGRETQYF. Written as DNA, the CDR3 is TGTGCCAGCAGCGAAGCGGGTGGGGGGCGTGAGACCCAGTACTTC.

The V gene is TRBV5-1, the J gene TRBJ1-1; 12 bases map to TRBD1. Losses at the gene ends were 4 bases for V and 5 bases for J; bases not matched to a gene: 6. The CDR3 contains 15 residues. In germline, CDR1 is SGHRS, CDR2 YFSETQ. In DNA, the CDR3 is TGCGCCAGCAGCCAGGGACAGGGGGCTAGGACTGAAGCTTTCTTT. Residues: CASSQGQGARTEAFF.

CDR3 bases: TGTGCCAGCAGCGTATACGGGACAGGGTCTCCCATTAACAATGAGCAGTTCTTC. Translated, it gives CASSVYGTGSPINNEQFF. The chain carries TRBV9 and TRBJ2-1, with 9 positions matching TRBD1. Germline V gives CDR1 SGDLS, CDR2 YYNGEE. After removal of 1 base from V and 5 bases from J, the junction contained 13 bases not matched to a gene. The length of the CDR3 is 18 residues.

This clone was found a few times. The rearrangement joins TRBV5-6 to TRBJ1-1; possible D gene TRBD1, 5 bases. V lost 0 bases and J lost 7, with 7 bases in between. There are 12 residues in the CDR3. Germline lookup yields CDR1 SGHDT and CDR2 YYEEEE. Written as DNA, the CDR3 is TGTGCCAGCAGCTTGGGGACAATTGAAGCTTTCTTT. This translates into CASSLGTIEAFF.

V is TRBV19 and J is TRBJ2-7, with 8 bases matching TRBD1. The J segment lost 4 bases and the V segment lost 1 base, leaving 12 bases of the junction unmatched. Germline CDR1 reads LNHDA; CDR2 reads SQIVND (reference sequence). This CDR3 is built from 17 residues. For the CDR3, the DNA is TGTGCCAGTAGTATAGGGTTTTCGACAGGGGAGGAGTACGAGCAGTACTTC. Protein sequence: CASSIGFSTGEEYEQYF.

This chain joins TRBV10-3 and TRBJ1-5; a possible D gene is TRBD1 (5 bases). The CDR3 runs 13 residues. V dropped 2 bases and J dropped 7 bases, with 9 bases sitting between them. Germline CDR1 reads ENHRY; CDR2 reads SYGVKD. The CDR3 DNA follows: TGTGCCATCAGTGAGGGGGGTCCCCAGCCCCAGCATTTT. Protein product: CAISEGGPQPQHF.

In this sample, this clone turned up a few times. The CDR3 loop is CSVLYTAGRDYEQYF. The CDR3, as DNA: TGCAGCGTTCTATACACCGCTGGCAGGGACTACGAGCAGTACTTC. The chain links TRBV29-1 to TRBJ2-7, with D possibly matching TRBD1 (5 bases). This CDR3 contains 15 residues. V lost 5 bases and J lost 3, with 20 bases in between. Germline values: CDR1 SQVTM, CDR2 ANQGSEA.

Comment on this clone: The sample contains more than one DNA sequence encoding this CDR3. This rearrangement joins TRBV9 to TRBJ1-3; D may be TRBD1 (5 bases). The CDR3 spans 15 residues. CDR1 is SGDLS, CDR2 YYNGEE, per germline. Trimming shortened V by 0 bases and J by 4 bases, and 11 bases separated the two germline ends. Here the CDR3 reads CASSVAWGSGNTIYF. DNA for the CDR3: TGTGCCAGCAGCGTAGCTTGGGGGTCAGGAAACACCATATATTTT.

This clone was seen only once. This rearrangement joins TRBV10-2 to TRBJ1-2, with D uncertain. Trimming shortened V by 7 bases and J by 3 bases, and 9 bases separated the two germline ends. CDR3 length equals 12 residues. Germline V gives CDR1 WSHSY, CDR2 SAAADI. Here the CDR3 reads CASKGGYYGYTF. Written as DNA, the CDR3 is TGCGCCAGCAAGGGAGGGTACTATGGCTACACCTTC.

As DNA, the CDR3 is TGTGCCAGCAGTCCCCGGACCGTAAGCTCCTATAATTCACCCCTCCACTTT. Protein: CASSPRTVSSYNSPLHF. The rearrangement links TRBV28 to TRBJ1-6; D call uncertain. Germline V gives CDR1 MDHEN, CDR2 SYDVKM. V dropped 5 bases and J dropped 0 bases, with 14 bases sitting between them. CDR3 size: 17 residues.

The chain employs TRBV30 and TRBJ2-5, with 10 positions matching TRBD1. The CDR3 loop spans 14 amino acids. Germline V gene lookup returns CDR1 GTSNPN and CDR2 SVGIG (reference sequence). V trimming: 7 bases; J trimming: 4 bases; junction bases outside the gene matches: 9. CDR3 sequence reads: CAFRPTGGAETQYF. CDR3 DNA sequence: TGTGCCTTTCGACCGACAGGGGGCGCAGAGACCCAGTACTTC.

This chain connects TRBV9 to TRBJ2-7; TRBD2 matches 12 bases. The V and J ends lost 4 bases and 0 bases, in that order; junction bases with no gene match: 8. The CDR3 contains 17 residues. Germline V CDR1 and CDR2: SGDLS, YYNGEE. This CDR3 is CASSPGTSGSRSYEQYF. The CDR3, as DNA: TGTGCCAGCAGCCCTGGGACTAGCGGGTCCCGCTCCTACGAGCAGTACTTC.

This clone appeared a single time. The chain employs TRBV7-9 and TRBJ2-7, with D perhaps being TRBD1 or TRBD2 (5 bases each). This CDR3 contains 13 residues. The germline V gene encodes CDR1 SEHNR and CDR2 FQNEAQ (reference sequence). Trimming shortened V by 4 bases and J by 5 bases, and 12 bases separated the two germline ends. For the CDR3, the DNA is TGTGCCAGCAGCTCACCGACAGCGGACGAGCAGTACTTC. This translates into CASSSPTADEQYF.

The chain employs TRBV9 and TRBJ1-5; 8 nucleotides match TRBD1. V shed 7 bases and J 4 bases; nucleotides not matched to a gene: 4. Germline V gives CDR1 SGDLS, CDR2 YYNGEE. The CDR3 is made up of 13 amino acids. The CDR3 here is CASGQGRNQPQHF. CDR3 nucleotide sequence: TGTGCCAGCGGACAGGGTCGAAATCAGCCCCAGCATTTT.